A selection of T cell receptor beta chains follows, all from one sample in a study of blood T cells in healthy people across ages. TCRdb called the 5' RACE reads again in MiXCR, with one record for every CDR3 protein. In the table there are 800,000 to 950,000 distinct CDR3 sequences, 25% to 35% of which are singletons. The sample was also linked to a second study, of T cells of mothers and their children.

The material sequenced was blood. These receptors originate from a woman aged 35 to 49 in good health. The CDR3 runs from the conserved cysteine through the conserved F or W. The order of the fields is clone size, D gene, J gene, V gene, CDR3 DNA, CDR3 protein. D genes are given only for firm matches. Only part of the rows carry a size: once, few, many, or a class if the clone is expanded.

many	NA	TRBJ1-2	TRBV12-3/TRBV12-4	TGTGCCAGCACCCCTTTACAGGGAAAGAGCGGCTACACCTTC	CASTPLQGKSGYTF
few	NA	TRBJ2-1	TRBV5-1	TGCGCCAGCAGCCCCCTGGCGACAACAATCGGCTACAATGAGCAGTTCTTC	CASSPLATTIGYNEQFF
few	NA	TRBJ1-1	TRBV29-1	TGCAGCGTTGATTTGGGGGCCCAGGCTTTCTTT	CSVDLGAQAFF
few	TRBD2	TRBJ2-3	TRBV20-1	TGCAGTGGATTGGGGGGGACGGGAAATACGCAGTATTTT	CSGLGGTGNTQYF
few	NA	TRBJ2-1	TRBV28	TGTGCCAGCAGTTCCAGGTGGGAGACCCAGTTCTTC	CASSSRWETQFF
NA	NA	TRBJ2-2	TRBV9	TGTGCCAGCAGCGTAGGGCAGCCGAACACCGGGGAGCTGTTTTTT	CASSVGQPNTGELFF
few	TRBD2	TRBJ2-3	TRBV11-2	TGTGCCAGCAGCTTAGATCTAGCGGGGACAGATACGCAGTATTTT	CASSLDLAGTDTQYF
few	TRBD1	TRBJ2-7	TRBV19	TGTGCCAGTAGTATAACAGGGGCCTACGAGCAGTACTTC	CASSITGAYEQYF
many	TRBD1	TRBJ1-2	TRBV15	TGTGCCACCAGCAGACAGGGGGCTTGGAACTATGGCTACACCTTC	CATSRQGAWNYGYTF
few	TRBD2	TRBJ2-1	TRBV20-1	TGCAGTGCCCCCGGGGGCGGGGGGATAGCTTACAATGAGCAGTTCTTC	CSAPGGGGIAYNEQFF
few	NA	TRBJ1-5	TRBV7-2	TGTGCCAGCAGCTTAGGAGATCCCCAGCCCCAGCATTTT	CASSLGDPQPQHF
many	TRBD2	TRBJ2-7	TRBV29-1	TGCAGCTGTCCCGCCGGGACTAGCGCCGGATACTACGAGCAGTACTTC	CSCPAGTSAGYYEQYF
few	NA	TRBJ2-5	TRBV11-2	TGTGCCAGCAGCCAGCTACTAGTCCTCCAAGAGACCCAGTACTTC	CASSQLLVLQETQYF
many	NA	TRBJ2-3	TRBV7-2	TGTGCCAGCAGCTTAGTTGTGGTAGGGTCAGATACGCAGTATTTT	CASSLVVVGSDTQYF
NA	NA	TRBJ2-5	TRBV20-1	TGCAGTGCTAGAATTCGGGGCGGAGAGACCCAGTACTTC	CSARIRGGETQYF
many	NA	TRBJ2-7	TRBV7-3	TGTGCCAGCAGCCCTCAAGGGACGGCCACCTACGAGCAGTACTTC	CASSPQGTATYEQYF
NA	NA	TRBJ2-1	TRBV27	TGTGCCAGCAGTCCCTCTGGCGGAGCTAACGATGAGCAGTTCTTC	CASSPSGGANDEQFF
NA	NA	TRBJ2-1	TRBV5-1	TGCGCCAGCAGTGAGTCAGTTCCCTACAATGAGCAGTTCTTC	CASSESVPYNEQFF
many	NA	TRBJ1-2	TRBV5-5	TGTGCCAGCAGCTTACGCCAGGGTACGAGTGGCTACACCTTC	CASSLRQGTSGYTF
NA	NA	TRBJ2-2	TRBV24-1	TGTGCCACCAGTGATTTTAAGGGGATGAACACCGGGGAGCTGTTTTTT	CATSDFKGMNTGELFF
NA	NA	TRBJ1-2	TRBV20-1	TGCAGTGCTATTGATGGATTTTCGGATGTAGGCTATGGCTACACCTTC	CSAIDGFSDVGYGYTF
NA	NA	TRBJ1-2	TRBV7-2	TGTGCCAGCAGCTTAGGACAGTGGAAGGCTAACTATGGCTACACCTTC	CASSLGQWKANYGYTF
many	NA	TRBJ2-7	TRBV3-1	TGTGCCAGCAGCCACCTAGGGACCTACGAGCAGTACTTC	CASSHLGTYEQYF
few	TRBD1	TRBJ2-7	TRBV11-2	TGTGCCAGCAGCCCAAATCCCGGGACAGGTTCCTACGAGCAGTACTTC	CASSPNPGTGSYEQYF
NA	TRBD2	TRBJ2-1	TRBV12-3/TRBV12-4	TGTGCCAGCAGGACTAGCGGTAGCTATTCCTACAATGAGCAGTTCTTC	CASRTSGSYSYNEQFF
NA	NA	TRBJ2-1	TRBV3-1	TGTGCCAGCAGCCAAGTTCCAGGGGATGAGCAGTTCTTC	CASSQVPGDEQFF
NA	NA	TRBJ2-1	TRBV3-1	TGTGCCAGCAGCCAAGATTTAATATGGGGGACCAATGAGCAGTTCTTC	CASSQDLIWGTNEQFF
few	NA	TRBJ1-6	TRBV6-5	TGTGCCAGCGCCAGACTTAATAATTCACCCCCCCACTTT	CASARLNNSPPHF
NA	NA	TRBJ1-1	TRBV12-3/TRBV12-4	TGTGCCAGCAGTTTGGCAGGGGACAACACTGAAGCTTTCTTT	CASSLAGDNTEAFF
medium-sized	NA	TRBJ2-1	TRBV15	TGTGCCACCAGCAGAGAGGGACGGGAAGACAATGAGCAGTTCTTC	CATSREGREDNEQFF
few	NA	TRBJ2-4	TRBV7-2	TGTGCCAGCAGCTTAGAGGGGCCCATAGCCAAAAACATTCAGTACTTC	CASSLEGPIAKNIQYF
many	NA	TRBJ1-2	TRBV7-9	TGTGCCAGCAGCGCCCTCAGGGACTATGGCTACACCTTC	CASSALRDYGYTF
NA	NA	TRBJ2-1	TRBV29-1	TGCAGCGTTGAAGAAGGGCTATTCAATGAGCAGTTCTTC	CSVEEGLFNEQFF